This T cell receptor (beta chain) was sequenced during a study of OX40 agonist ivuxolimab in advanced cancers. For the study at large: Averaging roughly 60 years in age, with a range of roughly 20 to 90, the cohort was around 85% male. Broader study findings: Clones of CD4+ and CD8+ blood T cells grew by week 6 at doses of 0.1 to 3.0 mg/kg. Expanded clones tended on average to be more numerous among CD8+ T cells than CD4+. Partial responders receiving 0.1-3.0 mg/kg showed among the lowest clonal expansion.

Deletions cut 1 base from V and 3 bases from J, with 9 bases between. This CDR3 has 14 amino acids. CDR1 SGHTA and CDR2 FQGNSA come from the germline V gene. Profiled with immunoSEQ multiplex PCR; TCRdb holds only in-frame clones, not every one. The profile shows about 36,000 clones, about 88% of them singletons. As regards this clone: Its antigen is undetermined.

Sequences were derived from CD4+ or CD8+ T cells sorted from blood, sampled in a trial of the OX40 agonist ivuxolimab. The chain carries TRBV7-2 and TRBJ1-2; tentatively, D is TRBD1 (6 bases). This clonotype was obtained from an adult with an advanced solid tumor such as melanoma, head and neck, liver or kidney cancer. The CDR3 sequence is CASSLGGPYYGYTF. In nucleotides, the CDR3 is TGTGCCAGCAGCTTAGGGGGGCCCTACTATGGCTACACCTTC.